These 15 T cell receptor beta chains were sequenced from one sample in a study of OX40 agonist ivuxolimab in advanced cancers. Sequenced by immunoSEQ multiplex PCR; TCRdb stores in-frame clones only, minus some. The sample has roughly 58,000 clones; 87% are singletons. Material: CD4+ or CD8+ T cells sorted from blood, obtained in a trial of the OX40 agonist ivuxolimab. Receptors were obtained from an adult with an advanced solid tumor such as melanoma, head and neck, liver or kidney cancer.

The rearrangement uses TRBV19 and TRBJ2-4, with D perhaps being TRBD1 or TRBD2 (5 bases each). The CDR3 totals 15 residues. CDR1 is LNHDA and CDR2 is SQIVND in the germline V gene (reference sequence). V dropped 3 bases and J dropped 5 bases, with 14 bases sitting between them. CDR3 sequence: CASSIGGVAQNIQYF. CDR3 sequence (DNA): TGTGCCAGTAGTATTGGGGGAGTGGCCCAAAACATTCAGTACTTC.

This chain uses TRBV5-4 with TRBJ2-3; a possible D gene is TRBD1 (7 bases). V gave up 1 base and J gave up 2 bases, with 23 bases separating them. Germline assignment: CDR1 SGHNT and CDR2 YYREEE (reference sequence). The CDR3 length is 19 residues. For the CDR3, the DNA is TGTGCCAGCAGCTTGAGGAGGGTAACTACAGGGGACCTCACAGATACGCAGTATTTT. Its translation is CASSLRRVTTGDLTDTQYF. Supplemented by reference TRBV5-4 and TRBJ2-3, the full variable domain reads ETGVTQSPTHLIKTRGQQVTLRCSSQSGHNTVSWYQQALGQGPQFIFQYYREEENGRGNFPPRFSGLQFPNYSSELNVNALELDDSALYLCASSLRRVTTGDLTDTQYFGPGTRLTVL.

The chain carries TRBV28 and TRBJ2-7; no clear D gene. The germline gives CDR1 MDHEN, CDR2 SYDVKM. This CDR3 region has 13 residues. Trimming took 1 base from V and 3 from J, leaving 7 bases between them. In DNA, the CDR3 is TGTGCCAGCAGTTTATCACAAGTCTACGAGCAGTACTTC. As protein: CASSLSQVYEQYF. Filled out from reference TRBV28 and TRBJ2-7, the complete variable domain reads DVKVTQSSRYLVKRTGEKVFLECVQDMDHENMFWYRQDPGLGLRLIYFSYDVKMKEKGDIPEGYSVSREKKERFSLILESASTNQTSMYLCASSLSQVYEQYFGPGTRLTVT.

This clone was counted a single time. The chain is built from TRBV5-1 and TRBJ2-7; D perhaps matches TRBD2 (6 bases). There are 14 residues in the CDR3. Germline loops: CDR1 SGHRS, CDR2 YFSETQ. Trimming removed 4 bases at V and 2 bases at J, with 13 bases between. The CDR3 loop reads CASSMSGSTYEQYF. In DNA, the CDR3 is TGCGCCAGCAGCATGAGCGGGTCAACCTACGAGCAGTACTTC.

CDR3 amino acids: CASSQAVSGTGELFF. Written as DNA, the CDR3 is TGTGCCAGCAGCCAAGCGGTCAGTGGCACCGGGGAGCTGTTTTTT. J is TRBJ2-2 and V is TRBV14; D gene uncertain. This CDR3 comprises 15 residues. V was shortened by 1 base and J by 4 bases, with 10 bases between the two germline ends. Germline V gives CDR1 SGHDN, CDR2 FVKESK.

This chain links TRBV7-3 with TRBJ2-7; 10 bases align to TRBD1. J gave up 7 bases and V 4 bases, and 10 bases lay outside the gene matches. Germline CDR1 SGHTA, CDR2 FQGTGA. The CDR3 has 15 amino acids. CDR3 bases: TGTGCCAGCAGCTCCCCCGGGACAGGGGTTAGGGAGCAGTACTTC. The encoded protein is CASSSPGTGVREQYF.

The chain links TRBV29-1 to TRBJ1-3, with a possible D match to TRBD1 (5 bases). V gave up 6 bases and J gave up 1 base, with 13 bases separating them. CDR1 is SQVTM and CDR2 is ANQGSEA in the germline V gene. The CDR3 has 14 amino acids. Here the CDR3 DNA reads TGCAGCGTCCAACGGGGGAAATCTGGAAACACCATATATTTT. It specifies CSVQRGKSGNTIYF. The complete variable domain, with remaining parts taken from reference TRBV29-1 and TRBJ1-3, reads SAVISQKPSRDICQRGTSLTIQCQVDSQVTMMFWYRQQPGQSLTLIATANQGSEATYESGFVIDKFPISRPNLTFSTLTVSNMSPEDSSIYLCSVQRGKSGNTIYFGEGSWLTVV.

V usage is TRBV19 and J usage is TRBJ2-1, with 7 bases that match TRBD1. V lost 6 bases and J lost 5; bases outside the gene matches: 4. Per germline, CDR1 LNHDA and CDR2 SQIVND (reference sequence). The CDR3 consists of 13 residues. The CDR3 protein is CASRQGVHNEQFF. The CDR3, as DNA: TGTGCCAGTAGGCAGGGGGTCCACAATGAGCAGTTCTTC.

CDR3 region: CASSYSISGRDYEQYF. CDR3 DNA sequence: TGTGCCAGCAGTTACTCGATCAGCGGGAGGGACTACGAGCAGTACTTC. The chain employs TRBV6-6 and TRBJ2-7; TRBD2 aligns across 10 bases. Germline CDR1 and CDR2: MNHNY and SVGAGI (reference sequence). This CDR3 spans 16 amino acids. With V trimmed by 0 bases and J by 3 bases, 5 bases remained unmatched.

This clone was observed a handful of times. The rearrangement uses TRBV28 and TRBJ1-1; the D is unclear. CDR1 and CDR2 (germline): MDHEN, SYDVKM. This CDR3 is 12 amino acids long. V lost 2 bases, J lost 6 bases, and 7 bases lay in between. The CDR3 here is CASSLVNSEAFF. As DNA, the CDR3 is TGTGCCAGCAGTTTAGTGAATTCTGAAGCTTTCTTT.

The chain links TRBV29-1 to TRBJ1-3, with TRBD1 identical over 9 bases. This CDR3 spans 13 amino acids. CDR1 is SQVTM, CDR2 ANQGSEA, per germline. J lost 11 bases, V lost 4 bases, and 9 bases had no gene match. CDR3 protein: CSVGTGAIGAIYF. The CDR3 bases are TGCAGCGTTGGGACAGGGGCTATTGGCGCCATATATTTT. Full variable domain (rest looked up from reference TRBV29-1 and TRBJ1-3): SAVISQKPSRDICQRGTSLTIQCQVDSQVTMMFWYRQQPGQSLTLIATANQGSEATYESGFVIDKFPISRPNLTFSTLTVSNMSPEDSSIYLCSVGTGAIGAIYFGEGSWLTVV.

V is TRBV19 and J is TRBJ1-4; D remains unclear. Trimming left V 5 bases short and J 6 bases short, with 19 bases between. Germline V CDR1 and CDR2: LNHDA, SQIVND (reference sequence). The CDR3 is 16 amino acids. The CDR3 nucleotides read TGTGCCAGTAGTTTGAGTGCCGGGCTGAGGGATGAAAAACTGTTTTTT. This gives the protein CASSLSAGLRDEKLFF. The full variable domain, in which reference TRBV19 and TRBJ1-4 provide the parts outside the CDR3, is DGGITQSPKYLFRKEGQNVTLSCEQNLNHDAMYWYRQDPGQGLRLIYYSQIVNDFQKGDIAEGYSVSREKKESFPLTVTSAQKNPTAFYLCASSLSAGLRDEKLFFGSGTQLSVL.

The rearrangement joins TRBV10-3 to TRBJ2-1, with 9 bases matching TRBD2. The V and J ends lost 3 bases and 2 bases, in that order; junction bases with no gene match: 5. This CDR3 spans 16 amino acids. Germline V gene sequence: CDR1 ENHRY, CDR2 SYGVKD. This CDR3 is CAISDKSGGTYNEQFF. CDR3 nucleotides: TGTGCCATCAGTGATAAGAGCGGGGGGACCTACAATGAGCAGTTCTTC.

V and J are TRBV5-1 and TRBJ2-7; TRBD1 agrees at 9 bases. V gave up 2 bases and J gave up 4 bases; unmatched junction bases: 4. The CDR3 has 14 residues. Germline V CDR1 and CDR2: SGHRS, YFSETQ. CDR3 coding DNA: TGCGCCAGCAGCTTTAGACAGGGGGATTACGAGCAGTACTTC. Amino acids: CASSFRQGDYEQYF.

The J gene is TRBJ1-2, the V gene TRBV10-2; 7 positions match TRBD1. The CDR3 consists of 13 residues. After removal of 7 bases from V and 5 bases from J, the junction contained 7 bases not matched to a gene. Germline CDR1 and CDR2: WSHSY and SAAADI. The CDR3 DNA follows: TGCGCCAGCACCGCCGGGACAGCGTATGGCTACACCTTC. Its translation: CASTAGTAYGYTF.